This TCR beta chain was profiled in a study of blood T cells in healthy people across ages. Findings and caveats of the study: Older age coincided with a roughly linear decline in TCR beta diversity per million T cells.

Isolation recovered at least 6 million PBMCs from every sample. Per sample, at least 6 micrograms of total RNA were extracted. Primers used in a second PCR of roughly 6 to 11 cycles were a sample-barcoded 5' primer and a J-beta primer mix. With 12 random nucleotides, a template-switch adaptor tagged each individual cDNA molecule. Each CDR3 protein gets one entry after TCRdb re-called the 5' RACE reads with MiXCR. Found here are about 1.5 million distinct CDR3 sequences, 35% to 45% of them singletons; the top ten hold less than 5%. CDR3 size: 14 residues. V was cut by 5 bases and J by 7 bases, with 17 bases left in between. Germline V CDR1 and CDR2: MGHDK, SYGVNS. This clonotype turned up a few times. Its target is not known.

The source material was blood. The source is a woman aged 18-29 years in good health. The chain employs TRBV25-1 and TRBJ1-2; D is unclear. CDR3 in DNA: TGTGCCAGCAGTTGGAAGGAGGGCTCGGGTGGCTACACCTTC. Its protein product is CASSWKEGSGGYTF.